This section outlines one T cell receptor (beta chain) sequence together with its context. The sample comes from a study of blood T cell repertoires in COVID-19. V was cut by 4 bases and J by 6 bases, with 14 bases left in between. Germline assignment: CDR1 SGHKS and CDR2 YYEKEE (reference sequence). CDR3 length equals 14 residues. Using immunoSEQ multiplex PCR, the repertoire was profiled, and TCRdb retains in-frame clones only, with some absent. The sample holds approximately 300,000 clones, about 85% seen once. J is TRBJ1-5 and V is TRBV5-5, with D possibly matching TRBD1 (5 bases). Sequencing used peripheral blood. The receptor was isolated from a human donor with COVID-19, enrolled during active disease. The donor label of this sample is uncertain. CDR3 sequence reads: CASSPTGGRQPQHF. The DNA of the CDR3 is TGTGCCAGCAGCCCAACAGGAGGGCGTCAGCCCCAGCATTTT.